A single sample gave rise to the 5 T cell receptor beta chains below, sequenced in a study of cytomegalovirus exposure and HLA in healthy donors. The PCR ran on 60 Vbeta and 13 Jbeta primers. Profiling relied on immunoSEQ multiplex PCR, and the TCRdb table lists in-frame clones only, not all of them. The sample has approximately 100,000 clones; 85% to 90% are singletons. Sequences were obtained from PBMCs. The receptors here all came from a man aged 25-40 years in good health and CMV-seronegative.

This chain connects TRBV27 to TRBJ1-1, with 10 positions matching TRBD1. CDR3 length equals 14 residues. V was pared by 6 bases and J by 3 bases, with 4 bases of the junction left unmatched. Germline assignment: CDR1 MNHEY and CDR2 SMNVEV (reference sequence). In DNA, the CDR3 is TGTGCCAGCAGCTTCGACAGGGGGCACACTGAAGCTTTCTTT. This sequence encodes CASSFDRGHTEAFF.

The chain employs TRBV2 and TRBJ1-4; D unclear. With 7 bases removed from V and 8 bases from J, the gap between germline ends came to 11 bases. Germline assignment: CDR1 SNHLY and CDR2 FYNNEI. This CDR3 is 12 amino acids long. CDR3 sequence (DNA): TGTGCCAGCACCGAGTCGCGCGAAAAACTGTTTTTT. The encoded protein is CASTESREKLFF.

The rearrangement joins TRBV27 to TRBJ1-5, with D tentatively TRBD1 (5 bases). Trimming removed 0 bases from V and 2 bases from J, with 8 bases in between. The CDR3 extends over 15 amino acids. CDR1 MNHEY and CDR2 SMNVEV come from the germline V gene (reference sequence). CDR3 coding DNA: TGTGCCAGCAGTTTATCGCGGGGGGGCAATCAGCCCCAGCATTTT. Protein sequence: CASSLSRGGNQPQHF.

This clone was seen a handful of times. This rearrangement joins TRBV10-1 to TRBJ1-4; D possibly corresponds to TRBD1 (5 bases). Germline assignment: CDR1 WNHNN and CDR2 SYGVQD (reference sequence). Trimming stripped 6 bases from V and 4 bases from J, with 12 bases between. The CDR3 length is 14 residues. This CDR3 reads CASRDSPVNEKLFF. For the CDR3, the DNA is TGCGCCAGCAGAGACAGTCCCGTTAATGAAAAACTGTTTTTT.

This clone was picked up a small number of times. The chain uses TRBV25-1 and TRBJ2-5; 7 bases line up with TRBD1. The J call may be faulty, since TRBJ2-7 better matches the DNA end. The CDR3 spans 14 residues. Germline V gene lookup returns CDR1 MGHDK and CDR2 SYGVNS. The CDR3 coding sequence is TGTGCCAGCAGTGAGTGGGACAGCTCCTACGAGCAGTACTTC. Encoded protein: CASSEWDSSYEQYF.